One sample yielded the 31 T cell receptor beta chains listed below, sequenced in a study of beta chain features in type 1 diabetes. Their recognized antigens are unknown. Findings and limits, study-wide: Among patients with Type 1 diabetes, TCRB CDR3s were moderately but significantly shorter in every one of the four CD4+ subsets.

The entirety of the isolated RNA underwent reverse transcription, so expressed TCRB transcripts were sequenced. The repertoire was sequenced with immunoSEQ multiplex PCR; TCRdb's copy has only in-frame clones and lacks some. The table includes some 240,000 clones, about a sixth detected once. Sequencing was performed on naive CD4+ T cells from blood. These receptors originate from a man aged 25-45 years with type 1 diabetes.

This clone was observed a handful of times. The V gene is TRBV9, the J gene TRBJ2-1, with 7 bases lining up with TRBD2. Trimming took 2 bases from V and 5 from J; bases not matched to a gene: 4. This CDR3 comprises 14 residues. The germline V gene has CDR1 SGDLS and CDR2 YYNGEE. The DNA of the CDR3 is TGTGCCAGCAGCGTTGGGACTACCGACAATGAGCAGTTCTTC. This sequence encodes CASSVGTTDNEQFF.

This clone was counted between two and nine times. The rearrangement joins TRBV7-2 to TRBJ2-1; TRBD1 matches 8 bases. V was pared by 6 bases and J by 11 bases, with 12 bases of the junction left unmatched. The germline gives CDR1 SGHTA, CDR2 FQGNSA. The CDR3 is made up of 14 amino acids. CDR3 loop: CASSSGQEGPKQFF. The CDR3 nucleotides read TGTGCCAGCAGTTCGGGACAGGAGGGACCTAAGCAGTTCTTC.

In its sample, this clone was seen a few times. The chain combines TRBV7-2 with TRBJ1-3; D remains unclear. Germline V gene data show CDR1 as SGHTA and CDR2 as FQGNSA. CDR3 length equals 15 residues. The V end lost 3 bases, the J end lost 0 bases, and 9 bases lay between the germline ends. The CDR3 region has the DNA TGTGCCAGCAGCTTCGGGAGTAGCTCTGGAAACACCATATATTTT. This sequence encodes CASSFGSSSGNTIYF.

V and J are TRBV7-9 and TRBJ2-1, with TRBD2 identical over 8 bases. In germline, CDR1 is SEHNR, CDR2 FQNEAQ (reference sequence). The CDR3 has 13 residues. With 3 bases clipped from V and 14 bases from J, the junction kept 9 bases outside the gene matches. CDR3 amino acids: CASSFDSGTSKFF. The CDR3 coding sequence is TGTGCCAGCAGCTTCGATAGCGGGACAAGCAAGTTCTTC.

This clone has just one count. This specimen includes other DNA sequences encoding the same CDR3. CDR3 nucleotides: TGCAGTGCTAGAGTAGGTCAGCCCCAGCATTTT. Protein: CSARVGQPQHF. The V and J genes are TRBV20-1 and TRBJ1-5, with D uncertain. The CDR3 sequence is 11 residues long. Germline V gives CDR1 DFQATT, CDR2 SNEGSKA (reference sequence). Trimming stripped 1 base from V and 6 bases from J, with 4 bases between.

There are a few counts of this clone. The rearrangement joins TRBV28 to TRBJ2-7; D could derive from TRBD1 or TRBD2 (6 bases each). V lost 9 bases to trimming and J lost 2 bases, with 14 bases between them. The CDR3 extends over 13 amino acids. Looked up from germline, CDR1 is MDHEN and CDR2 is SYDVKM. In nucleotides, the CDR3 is TGTGCCAGTCAGAGGGGGGAACCCTACGAGCAGTACTTC. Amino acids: CASQRGEPYEQYF.

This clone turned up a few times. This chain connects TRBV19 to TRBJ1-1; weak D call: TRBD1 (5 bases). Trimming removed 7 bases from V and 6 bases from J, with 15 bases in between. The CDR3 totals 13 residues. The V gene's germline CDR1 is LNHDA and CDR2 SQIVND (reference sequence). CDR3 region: CASINERGAEAFF. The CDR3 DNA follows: TGTGCCAGTATAAATGAGAGGGGAGCTGAAGCTTTCTTT.

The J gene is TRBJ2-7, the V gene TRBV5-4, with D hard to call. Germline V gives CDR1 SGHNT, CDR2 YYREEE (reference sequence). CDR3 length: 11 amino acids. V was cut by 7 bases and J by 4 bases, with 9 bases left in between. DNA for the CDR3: TGTGCCAGCTCCTACCAATACGAGCAGTACTTC. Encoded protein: CASSYQYEQYF.

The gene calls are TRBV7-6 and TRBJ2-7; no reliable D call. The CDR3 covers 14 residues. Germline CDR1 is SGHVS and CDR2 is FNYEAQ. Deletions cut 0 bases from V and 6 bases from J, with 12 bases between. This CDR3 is CASSLAKTVGEQYF. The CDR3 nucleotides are TGTGCCAGCAGCTTAGCGAAGACGGTTGGCGAGCAGTACTTC. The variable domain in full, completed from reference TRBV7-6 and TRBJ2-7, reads GAGVSQSPRYKVTKRGQDVALRCDPISGHVSLYWYRQALGQGPEFLTYFNYEAQQDKSGLPNDRFSAERPEGSISTLTIQRTEQRDSAMYRCASSLAKTVGEQYFGPGTRLTVT.

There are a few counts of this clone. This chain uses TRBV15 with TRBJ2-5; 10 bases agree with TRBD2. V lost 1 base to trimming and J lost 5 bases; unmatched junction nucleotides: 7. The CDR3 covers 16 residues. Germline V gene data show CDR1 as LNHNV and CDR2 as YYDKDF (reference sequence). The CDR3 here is CATSRAIAGGLETQYF. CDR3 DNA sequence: TGTGCCACCAGCAGAGCCATAGCGGGAGGTTTGGAGACCCAGTACTTC.

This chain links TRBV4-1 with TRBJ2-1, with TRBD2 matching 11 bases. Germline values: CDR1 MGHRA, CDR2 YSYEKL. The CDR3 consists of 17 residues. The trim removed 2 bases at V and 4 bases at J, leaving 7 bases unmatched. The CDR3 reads CASSQPTSGRIYNEQFF. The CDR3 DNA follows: TGCGCCAGCAGCCAACCTACTAGCGGGAGAATATACAATGAGCAGTTCTTC.

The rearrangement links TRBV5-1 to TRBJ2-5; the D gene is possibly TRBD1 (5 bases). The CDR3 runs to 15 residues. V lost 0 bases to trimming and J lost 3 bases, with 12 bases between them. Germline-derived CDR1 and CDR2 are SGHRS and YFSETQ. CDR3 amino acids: CASSLEGRVEETQYF. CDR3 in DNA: TGCGCCAGCAGCTTGGAGGGCAGGGTGGAAGAGACCCAGTACTTC.

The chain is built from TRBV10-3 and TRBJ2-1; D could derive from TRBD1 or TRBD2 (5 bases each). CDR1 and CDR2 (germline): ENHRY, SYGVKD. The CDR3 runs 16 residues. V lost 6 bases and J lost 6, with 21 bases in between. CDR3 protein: CAISQPGRRRLNEQFF. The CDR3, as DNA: TGTGCCATCAGCCAGCCGGGACGCAGACGACTCAATGAGCAGTTCTTC.

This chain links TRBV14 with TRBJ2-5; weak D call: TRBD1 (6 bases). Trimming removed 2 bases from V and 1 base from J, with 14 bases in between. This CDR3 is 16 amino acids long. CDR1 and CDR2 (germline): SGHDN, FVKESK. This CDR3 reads CASSQRRQGIQETQYF. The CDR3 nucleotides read TGTGCCAGCAGCCAAAGAAGGCAGGGGATCCAAGAGACCCAGTACTTC.

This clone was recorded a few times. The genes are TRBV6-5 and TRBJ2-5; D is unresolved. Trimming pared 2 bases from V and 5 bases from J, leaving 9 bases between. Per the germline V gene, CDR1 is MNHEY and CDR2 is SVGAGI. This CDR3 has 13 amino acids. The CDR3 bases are TGTGCCAGCAGTTACCCTGGGATGGAGACCCAGTACTTC. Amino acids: CASSYPGMETQYF.

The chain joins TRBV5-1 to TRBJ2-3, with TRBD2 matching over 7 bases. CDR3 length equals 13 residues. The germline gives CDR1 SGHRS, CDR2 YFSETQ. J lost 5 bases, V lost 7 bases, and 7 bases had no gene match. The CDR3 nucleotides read TGCGCCAGCGGGGAGGGGCGAGGAGATACGCAGTATTTT. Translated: CASGEGRGDTQYF.

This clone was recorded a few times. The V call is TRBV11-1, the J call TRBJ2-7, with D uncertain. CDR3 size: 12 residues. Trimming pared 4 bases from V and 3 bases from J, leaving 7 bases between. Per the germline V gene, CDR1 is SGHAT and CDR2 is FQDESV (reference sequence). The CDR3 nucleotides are TGTGCCAGCAGCTCGAACATCTACGAGCAGTACTTC. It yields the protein CASSSNIYEQYF.

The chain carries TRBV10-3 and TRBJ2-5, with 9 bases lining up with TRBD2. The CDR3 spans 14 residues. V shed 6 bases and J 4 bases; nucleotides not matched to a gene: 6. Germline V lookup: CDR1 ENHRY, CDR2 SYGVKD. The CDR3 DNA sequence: TGTGCCATCAGAGGTAGCGGGAGAGGAGAGACCCAGTACTTC. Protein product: CAIRGSGRGETQYF.

CDR3 sequence (DNA): TGTGCCAGTAGTTGGGCCAAGGACACTGAAGCTTTCTTT. Its translation is CASSWAKDTEAFF. This chain joins TRBV19 and TRBJ1-1; D call uncertain. The ends were cut back, 5 bases at V and 3 bases at J, with 10 bases in the middle. Germline V gene data show CDR1 as LNHDA and CDR2 as SQIVND (reference sequence). The CDR3 contains 13 residues.

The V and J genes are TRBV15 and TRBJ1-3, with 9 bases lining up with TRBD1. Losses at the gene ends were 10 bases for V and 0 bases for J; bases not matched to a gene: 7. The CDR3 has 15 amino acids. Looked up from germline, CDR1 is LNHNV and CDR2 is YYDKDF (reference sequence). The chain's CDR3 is CASTMTGGSGNTIYF. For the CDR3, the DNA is TGTGCCAGCACTATGACAGGGGGCTCTGGAAACACCATATATTTT.

The CDR3 sequence is CASSLGASGQETQYF. The CDR3 nucleotides read TGTGCCAGCAGCTTAGGAGCTAGCGGACAAGAGACCCAGTACTTC. The chain recombines TRBV7-2 with TRBJ2-5; TRBD2 agrees at 7 bases. This CDR3 spans 15 amino acids. Germline loops: CDR1 SGHTA, CDR2 FQGNSA. Trimming took 1 base from V and 2 from J; bases not matched to a gene: 4.

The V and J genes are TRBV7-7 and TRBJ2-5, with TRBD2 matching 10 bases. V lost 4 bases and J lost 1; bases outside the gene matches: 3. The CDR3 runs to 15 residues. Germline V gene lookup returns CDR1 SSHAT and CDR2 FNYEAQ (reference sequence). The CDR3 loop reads CASSSGLALQETQYF. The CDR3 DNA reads TGTGCCAGCAGCTCGGGACTAGCGCTCCAAGAGACCCAGTACTTC.

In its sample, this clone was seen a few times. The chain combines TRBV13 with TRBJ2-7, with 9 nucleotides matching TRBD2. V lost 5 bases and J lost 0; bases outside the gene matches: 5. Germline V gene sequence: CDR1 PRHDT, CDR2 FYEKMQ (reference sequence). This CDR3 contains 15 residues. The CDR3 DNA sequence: TGTGCCAGCAGCCCACTAGCGGGCAGCTCCTACGAGCAGTACTTC. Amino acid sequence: CASSPLAGSSYEQYF.

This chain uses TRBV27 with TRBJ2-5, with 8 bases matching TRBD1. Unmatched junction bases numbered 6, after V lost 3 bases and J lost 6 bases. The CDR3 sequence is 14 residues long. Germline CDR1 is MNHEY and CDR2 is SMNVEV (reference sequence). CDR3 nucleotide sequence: TGTGCCAGCAGTTTTGGGACAGGAATCAAGACCCAGTACTTC. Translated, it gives CASSFGTGIKTQYF.

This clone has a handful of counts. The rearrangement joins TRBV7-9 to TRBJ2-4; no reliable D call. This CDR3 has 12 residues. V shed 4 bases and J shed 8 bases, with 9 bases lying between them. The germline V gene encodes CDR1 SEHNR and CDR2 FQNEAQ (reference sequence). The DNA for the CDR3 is TGTGCCAGCAGCTCCCCCAGCTACATTCAGTACTTC. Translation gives CASSSPSYIQYF.

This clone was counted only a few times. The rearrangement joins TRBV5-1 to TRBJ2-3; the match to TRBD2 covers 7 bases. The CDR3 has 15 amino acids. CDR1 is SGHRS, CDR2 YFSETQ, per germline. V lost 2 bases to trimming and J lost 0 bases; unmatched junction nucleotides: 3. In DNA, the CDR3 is TGCGCCAGCAGCTTTGGACTAGTGAGCACAGATACGCAGTATTTT. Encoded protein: CASSFGLVSTDTQYF.

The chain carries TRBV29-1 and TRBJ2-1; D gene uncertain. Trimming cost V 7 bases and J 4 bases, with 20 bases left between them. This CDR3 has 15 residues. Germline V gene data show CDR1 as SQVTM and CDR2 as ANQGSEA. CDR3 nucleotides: TGCAGCGACCTCTCAACGTACCAAGGTTACAATGAGCAGTTCTTC. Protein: CSDLSTYQGYNEQFF.

The CDR3 region has the DNA TGTGCCTGGGCCCAGGTAGGGGACGTTGAGTACTTC. Translated, it gives CAWAQVGDVEYF. The V gene is TRBV30, the J gene TRBJ2-5; D possibly matches TRBD1 or TRBD2 (5 bases each). The CDR3 is made up of 12 amino acids. V lost 5 bases and J 12 bases, leaving 19 bases between the germline ends. CDR1 is GTSNPN, CDR2 SVGIG, per germline (reference sequence).

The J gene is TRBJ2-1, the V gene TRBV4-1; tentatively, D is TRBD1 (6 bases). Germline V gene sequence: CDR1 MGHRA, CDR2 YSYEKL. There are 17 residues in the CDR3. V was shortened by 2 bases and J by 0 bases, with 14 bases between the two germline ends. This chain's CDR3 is CASSQLGHNPSYNEQFF. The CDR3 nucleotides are TGCGCCAGCAGCCAATTGGGACACAATCCCTCCTACAATGAGCAGTTCTTC.

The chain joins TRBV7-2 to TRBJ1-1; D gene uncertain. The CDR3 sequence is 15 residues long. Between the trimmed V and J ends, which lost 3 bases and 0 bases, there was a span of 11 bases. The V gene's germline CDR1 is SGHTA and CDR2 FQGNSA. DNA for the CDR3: TGTGCCAGCAGCTTTTCGACAACCATGAACACTGAAGCTTTCTTT. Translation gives CASSFSTTMNTEAFF.

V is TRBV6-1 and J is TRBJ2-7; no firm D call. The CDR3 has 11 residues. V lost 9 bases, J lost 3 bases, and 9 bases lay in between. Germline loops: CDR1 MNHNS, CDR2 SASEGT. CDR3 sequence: CASDGYYEQYF. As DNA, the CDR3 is TGTGCCAGTGACGGTTACTACGAGCAGTACTTC.